This entry features one T cell receptor beta chain sequence. This sample stems from a study of blood T cell repertoires in COVID-19. For the study at large: Sites across the United States, Italy and Spain contributed samples from acute and convalescent COVID-19. Sources were T cells, B-cell-depleted T cells, or PBMCs; the material itself was cDNA or gDNA.

From germline, CDR1 is MNHEY and CDR2 SVGAGI. The CDR3 totals 15 residues. After removal of 7 bases from V and 2 bases from J, the junction contained 10 bases not matched to a gene. As originally analysed: Quantification of nucleated cells was approximated via reference gene primer amplification. Sequencing used immunoSEQ multiplex PCR; TCRdb keeps in-frame clones, though not all of them. That table gives V, J and clone size, and the DNA gave D and trimming. The data show over 45,000 clones, with about 82% seen just once and roughly an eighth held by the top ten. The V and J genes are TRBV6-5 and TRBJ1-1, with 7 nucleotides matching TRBD1. The sequencing sample was made of peripheral blood. The sequence came from a human donor in a cohort sampled during active COVID-19. The chain's CDR3 is CASTIGGNVNTEAFF. The CDR3 nucleotides read TGTGCCAGCACCATAGGGGGCAACGTTAACACTGAAGCTTTCTTT.